This T cell receptor beta chain derives from a study of CXCR3-negative and CXCR3-positive naive CD8 T cells. Study conclusions and caveats: CXCR3-negative and CXCR3-positive naive cells shared comparable TRBV-TRBJ usage, but memory cells did not. In cryopreserved cells, CXCR3 expression partially decreased, and fresh PBMCs were used in most assays. For CXCR3-positive naive cells, TRB CDR3s were more hydrophobic than those of CXCR3-negative naive cells.

This CDR3 has 16 residues. Looked up from germline, CDR1 is MGHRA and CDR2 is YSYEKL. Libraries of TRB cDNA were made by 5' RACE and carried UMIs. TCRdb reanalyzed the 5' RACE reads and collapses them to one entry per CDR3 protein, without DNA. Recorded here are roughly 80,000 distinct CDR3 sequences; the top ten clones represent around 0.62%. The authors gated naive CD8+ T cells as CD45RO-CCR7+CD27+CD95-. Details on this clonotype: What it recognizes is unknown.

The receptor comes from a human donor in good health. Some clones in this sample may be carry-over from other donors' samples. V usage is TRBV4-1 and J usage is TRBJ2-1; the TCRdb call, TRBD1, lacks DNA for checking. The sequenced sample consisted of naive CXCR3+ CD8+ T cells from blood. Subset defined: CD45RO-CCR7+CD27+CD95- naive CD8+ T cells expressing CXCR3 (TNR3+). CDR3 region: CASSQLPGGMGNEQFF.